This TCR beta chain was identified in a study of CD8 T cells in ankylosing spondylitis. General observations from the study: The authors found the disease-linked clones to be CD8+ and relatively rare in peripheral blood. Enrichment of disease-linked clones was reportedly significant in matched ankylosing spondylitis synovial fluid.

The ends were cut back, 6 bases at V and 3 bases at J, with 9 bases in the middle. CDR1 MNHNS and CDR2 SASEGT come from the germline V gene. The CDR3 has 13 amino acids. On this clonotype: Its antigen is not known.

A quantitative 5'-RACE method, one with molecular barcodes, was used to make TCR beta libraries. One entry per CDR3 protein results from TCRdb running MiXCR on the 5' RACE reads. Of about 250,000 distinct CDR3 sequences in the sample, approximately 30% were seen once. The sequence was collected from a male donor with ankylosing spondylitis or in good health (not recorded which). V is TRBV6-1 and J is TRBJ1-5, with a tentative D call TRBD1 (6 bases). The specimen sequenced was blood, either unsorted or a sorted T cell fraction (not recorded which). The chain's CDR3 is CASRDSHNQPQHF. CDR3 in DNA: TGTGCCAGCAGGGACAGCCACAATCAGCCCCAGCATTTT.